This T cell receptor (beta chain) came from a study of Graves' ophthalmopathy and Graves' hyperthyroidism. Whole-study findings and limits: Ophthalmopathy progression was predicted with 70.59% sensitivity and 72% to 75% specificity.

In this sample, this clonotype turned up many times. The antigen remains undetermined. Enrollment excluded any patients with other autoimmune diseases, uncontrolled infections, pregnancy or lactation. Diagnosis relied on clinical symptoms, serum thyroxine, TRAb, thyroid ultrasound and orbital computed tomography. Amplified TCR beta CDR3 regions were obtained using RNA transcripts as template. The authors performed first-round RT-PCR with HTBI primers and then a second-round multiplex PCR. One entry per CDR3 protein, called by TCRdb with MiXCR from the multiplex PCR reads. Seen here are around 670,000 distinct CDR3 sequences, roughly 41% observed once, and the top ten hold 44%. This receptor was obtained from an adult man with Graves' ophthalmopathy. Sample: peripheral blood.

The CDR3 coding sequence is TGCGCCAGCAGTAGAGACAGGGGGGATGAAGCTTTCTTT. Protein product: CASSRDRGDEAFF. The chain carries TRBV10-1 and TRBJ1-1; 9 bases align to TRBD1. Germline trimming cut 5 bases from V and 7 bases from J; bases unmatched to any gene: 5. CDR1 WNHNN and CDR2 SYGVQD come from the germline V gene (reference sequence). This CDR3 comprises 13 residues.